This TCR beta chain stems from a study of T cell repertoires in cytomegalovirus infection. General study points: In two of eight donors, the top clonotype was HLA-C-restricted CMV-specific.

In regard to this clonotype: As yet, its antigen is unknown.

MiXCR was run by TCRdb on the reads, yielding one entry per CDR3 protein. The repertoire holds 150,000 to 200,000 distinct CDR3 sequences, with approximately 21% as singletons. Trimming removed 5 bases from V and 8 bases from J; junction bases left unmatched: 12. The germline gives CDR1 SEHNR, CDR2 FQNEAQ (reference sequence). This CDR3 comprises 16 residues. Sequenced material: CD8+ T cells from cultured PBMCs, taken from culture after CMV antigen stimulation. The genes are TRBV7-9 and TRBJ2-1; 10 positions match TRBD1. This sequence was found in a human donor in good health (CMV status not recorded). Some clones in this sample may be carry-over from other donors' samples. The CDR3 protein is CASSPPDRGLVDEQFF. The CDR3, as DNA: TGTGCCAGCAGCCCCCCGGACAGGGGGTTAGTCGATGAGCAGTTCTTC.